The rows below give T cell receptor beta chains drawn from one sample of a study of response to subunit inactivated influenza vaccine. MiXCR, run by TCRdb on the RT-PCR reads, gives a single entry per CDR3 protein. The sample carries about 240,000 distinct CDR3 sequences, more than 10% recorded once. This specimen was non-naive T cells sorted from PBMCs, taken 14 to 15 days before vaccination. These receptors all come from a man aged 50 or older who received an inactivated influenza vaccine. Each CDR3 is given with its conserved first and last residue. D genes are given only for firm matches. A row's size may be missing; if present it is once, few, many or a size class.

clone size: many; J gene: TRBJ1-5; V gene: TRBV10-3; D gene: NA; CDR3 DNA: TGTGCCATCAGTGAATTCAGCAATCAGCCCCAGCATTTT; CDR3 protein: CAISEFSNQPQHF
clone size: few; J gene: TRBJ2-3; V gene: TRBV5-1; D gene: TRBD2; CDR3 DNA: TGCGCCAGCAGCTGGAGGCCTGCTAGCGGGGGCACAGATACGCAGTATTTT; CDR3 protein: CASSWRPASGGTDTQYF
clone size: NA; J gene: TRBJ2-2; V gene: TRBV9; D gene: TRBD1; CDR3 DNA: TGTGCCAGCAGCGCTCTTCAGGGGGCTAACACCGGGGAGCTGTTTTTT; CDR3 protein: CASSALQGANTGELFF
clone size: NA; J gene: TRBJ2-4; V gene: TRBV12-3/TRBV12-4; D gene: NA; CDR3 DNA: TGTGCCAGCCGCCGATTTGGCGGGGACGAAAACATTCAGTACTTC; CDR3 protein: CASRRFGGDENIQYF
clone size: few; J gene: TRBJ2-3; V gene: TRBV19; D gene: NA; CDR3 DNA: TGTGCCAGTAGCTATGGAAACACAGATACGCAGTATTTT; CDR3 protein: CASSYGNTDTQYF
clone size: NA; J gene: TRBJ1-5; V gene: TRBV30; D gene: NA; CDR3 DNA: TGTGCCTGGAGTGGTGGGACCCCAGGAAGTCAGCCCCAGCATTTT; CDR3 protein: CAWSGGTPGSQPQHF
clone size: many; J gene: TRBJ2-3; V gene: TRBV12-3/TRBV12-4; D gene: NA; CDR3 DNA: TGTGCCAGCAGCAGACAACCCAGCACAGATACGCAGTATTTT; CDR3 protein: CASSRQPSTDTQYF
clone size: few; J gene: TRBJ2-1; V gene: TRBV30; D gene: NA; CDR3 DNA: TGTGCCTGGAGTGTAGGTCTCGGAAACAATGAGCAGTTCTTC; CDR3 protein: CAWSVGLGNNEQFF
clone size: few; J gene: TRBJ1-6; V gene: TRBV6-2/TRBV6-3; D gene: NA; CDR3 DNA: TGTGCCAGCAGTTACGGAGGATCTATTTCACCCCTCCACTTT; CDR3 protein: CASSYGGSISPLHF
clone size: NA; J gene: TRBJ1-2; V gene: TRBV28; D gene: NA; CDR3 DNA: TGTGCCAGCAACATACATGGGGGAAACTATGGCTACACCTTC; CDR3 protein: CASNIHGGNYGYTF
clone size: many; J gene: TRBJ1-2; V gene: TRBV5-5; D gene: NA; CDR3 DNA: TGTGCCAGCGCGCCTTGGGGTGGGTATGGCTACACCTTC; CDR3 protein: CASAPWGGYGYTF
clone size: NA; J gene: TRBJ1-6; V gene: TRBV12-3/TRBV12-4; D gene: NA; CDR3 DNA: TGTGCCAGCAGCCCGAGTGCGATGAGCTCACCCCTCCACTTT; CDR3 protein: CASSPSAMSSPLHF
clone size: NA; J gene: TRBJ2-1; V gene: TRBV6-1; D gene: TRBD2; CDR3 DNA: TGTGCCAGCAGACTGGCTAGCGGGAGAACTTGGTACAATGAGCAGTTCTTC; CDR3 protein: CASRLASGRTWYNEQFF
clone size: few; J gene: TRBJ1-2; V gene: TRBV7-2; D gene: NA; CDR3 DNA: TGTGCCAGCAGCTTCATTGGAGGGGATGGCTACACCTTC; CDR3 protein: CASSFIGGDGYTF
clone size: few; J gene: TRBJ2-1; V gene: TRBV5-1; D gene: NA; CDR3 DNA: TGCGCCAGCAGCTTGGCGCGGGGCAATGAGCAGTTCTTC; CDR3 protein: CASSLARGNEQFF